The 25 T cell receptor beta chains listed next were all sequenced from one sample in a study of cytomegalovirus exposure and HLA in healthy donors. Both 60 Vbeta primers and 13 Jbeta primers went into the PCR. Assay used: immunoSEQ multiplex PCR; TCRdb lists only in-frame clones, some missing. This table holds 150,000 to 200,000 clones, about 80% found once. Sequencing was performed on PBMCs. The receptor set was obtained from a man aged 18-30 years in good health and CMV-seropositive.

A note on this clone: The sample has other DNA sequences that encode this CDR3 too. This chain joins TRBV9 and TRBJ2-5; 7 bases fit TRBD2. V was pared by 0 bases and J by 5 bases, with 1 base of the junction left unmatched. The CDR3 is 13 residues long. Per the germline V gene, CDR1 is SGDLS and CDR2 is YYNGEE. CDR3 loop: CASSVAGRETQYF. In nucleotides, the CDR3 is TGTGCCAGCAGCGTAGCCGGGAGGGAGACCCAGTACTTC.

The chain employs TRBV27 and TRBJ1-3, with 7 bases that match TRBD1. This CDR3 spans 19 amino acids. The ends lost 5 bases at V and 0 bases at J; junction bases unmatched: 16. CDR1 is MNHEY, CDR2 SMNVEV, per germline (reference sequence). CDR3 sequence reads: CASSPGTAGRLSSGNTIYF. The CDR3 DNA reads TGTGCCAGCAGTCCTGGGACAGCCGGACGGCTTAGCTCTGGAAACACCATATATTTT.

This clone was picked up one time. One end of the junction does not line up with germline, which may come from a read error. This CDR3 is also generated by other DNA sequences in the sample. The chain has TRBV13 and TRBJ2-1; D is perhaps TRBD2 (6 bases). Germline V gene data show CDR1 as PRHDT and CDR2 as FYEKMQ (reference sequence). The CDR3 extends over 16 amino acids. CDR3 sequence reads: CASSFGQWGDHNEQFF. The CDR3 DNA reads TGCGCCAGCAGCTTCGGGCAGTGGGGGGACCACAATGAGCAGTTCTTC.

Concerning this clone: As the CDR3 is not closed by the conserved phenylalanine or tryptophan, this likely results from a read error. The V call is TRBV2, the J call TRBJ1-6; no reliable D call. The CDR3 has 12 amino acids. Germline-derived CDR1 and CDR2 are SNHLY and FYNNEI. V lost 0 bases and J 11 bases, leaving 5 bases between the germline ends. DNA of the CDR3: TGTGCCAGCAGTGAAGCTAAAGCACCCCTCCACCTT. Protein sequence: CASSEAKAPLHL.

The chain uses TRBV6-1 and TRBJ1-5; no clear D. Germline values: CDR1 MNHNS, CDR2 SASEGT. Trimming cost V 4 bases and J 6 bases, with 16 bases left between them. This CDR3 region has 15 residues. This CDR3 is CASSARTPRGQPQHF. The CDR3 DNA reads TGTGCCAGCAGTGCCCGGACTCCTCGGGGTCAGCCCCAGCATTTT.

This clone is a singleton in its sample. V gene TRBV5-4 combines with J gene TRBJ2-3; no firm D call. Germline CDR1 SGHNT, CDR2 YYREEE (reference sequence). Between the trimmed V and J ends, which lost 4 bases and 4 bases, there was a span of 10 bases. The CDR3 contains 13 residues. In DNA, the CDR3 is TGTGCCAGCAGCCCCGTGAGCGCAGATACGCAGTATTTT. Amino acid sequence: CASSPVSADTQYF.

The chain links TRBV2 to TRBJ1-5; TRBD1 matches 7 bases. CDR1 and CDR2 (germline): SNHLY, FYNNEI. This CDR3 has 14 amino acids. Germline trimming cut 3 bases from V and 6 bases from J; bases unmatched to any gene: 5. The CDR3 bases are TGTGCCAGCAGTGAGGACAGGTGGGGTCAGCCCCAGCATTTT. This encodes CASSEDRWGQPQHF.

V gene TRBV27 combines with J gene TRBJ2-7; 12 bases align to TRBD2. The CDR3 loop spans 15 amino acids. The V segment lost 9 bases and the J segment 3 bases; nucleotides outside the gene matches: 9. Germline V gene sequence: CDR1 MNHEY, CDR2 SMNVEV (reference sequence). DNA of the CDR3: TGTGCCAGTCGCTTTGGACTAGCGGGAAACTACGAGCAGTACTTC. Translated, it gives CASRFGLAGNYEQYF.

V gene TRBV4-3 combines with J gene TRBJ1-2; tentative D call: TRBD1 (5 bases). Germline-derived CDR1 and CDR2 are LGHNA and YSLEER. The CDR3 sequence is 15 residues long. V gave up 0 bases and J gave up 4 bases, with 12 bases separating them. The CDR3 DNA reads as TGCGCCAGCAGCCAAGACGCAGGGCCGATCTATGGCTACACCTTC. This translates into CASSQDAGPIYGYTF.

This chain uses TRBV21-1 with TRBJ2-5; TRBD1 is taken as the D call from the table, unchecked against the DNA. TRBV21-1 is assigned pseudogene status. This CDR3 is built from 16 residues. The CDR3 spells CASSRPGHTGRETQYF. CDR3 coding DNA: TGTGCCAGCAGCAGGCCGGGACATACGGGGCGGGAGACCCAGTACTTC.

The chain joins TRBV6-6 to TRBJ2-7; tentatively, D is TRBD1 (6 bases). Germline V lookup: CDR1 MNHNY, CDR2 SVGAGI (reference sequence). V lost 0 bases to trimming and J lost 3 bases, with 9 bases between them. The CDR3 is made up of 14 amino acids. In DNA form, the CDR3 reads TGTGCCAGCAGTTACTCAACCAGGGGCTACGAGCAGTACTTC. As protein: CASSYSTRGYEQYF.

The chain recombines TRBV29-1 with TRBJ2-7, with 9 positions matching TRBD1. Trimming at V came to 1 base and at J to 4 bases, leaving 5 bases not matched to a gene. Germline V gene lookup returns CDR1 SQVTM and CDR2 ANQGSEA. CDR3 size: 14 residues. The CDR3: CSVEGSDRGYEQYF. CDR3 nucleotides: TGCAGCGTTGAAGGCTCGGACAGGGGTTACGAGCAGTACTTC.

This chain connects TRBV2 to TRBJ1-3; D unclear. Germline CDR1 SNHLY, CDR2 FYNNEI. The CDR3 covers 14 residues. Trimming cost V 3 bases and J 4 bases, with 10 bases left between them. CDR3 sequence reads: CASSEGGSGNTIYF. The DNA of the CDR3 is TGTGCCAGCAGTGAGGGAGGGAGCGGAAACACCATATATTTT. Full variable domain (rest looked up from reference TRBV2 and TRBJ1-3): EPEVTQTPSHQVTQMGQEVILRCVPISNHLYFYWYRQILGQKVEFLVSFYNNEISEKSEIFDDQFSVERPDGSNFTLKIRSTKLEDSAMYFCASSEGGSGNTIYFGEGSWLTVV.

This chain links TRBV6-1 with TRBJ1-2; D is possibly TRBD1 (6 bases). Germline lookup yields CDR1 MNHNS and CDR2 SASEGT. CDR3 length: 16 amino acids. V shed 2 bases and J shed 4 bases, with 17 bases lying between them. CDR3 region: CASSEFGTPKPYGYTF. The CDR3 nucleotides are TGTGCCAGCAGTGAATTTGGGACACCGAAACCCTATGGCTACACCTTC.

The chain's CDR3 is CASSEARYVSGIQYF. The CDR3 region has the DNA TGTGCCAGCAGTGAAGCGCGCTATGTTTCCGGCATTCAGTACTTC. This chain connects TRBV2 to TRBJ2-4; D unresolved. Germline CDR1 reads SNHLY; CDR2 reads FYNNEI. This CDR3 has 15 amino acids. V was cut by 0 bases and J by 9 bases, with 15 bases left in between.

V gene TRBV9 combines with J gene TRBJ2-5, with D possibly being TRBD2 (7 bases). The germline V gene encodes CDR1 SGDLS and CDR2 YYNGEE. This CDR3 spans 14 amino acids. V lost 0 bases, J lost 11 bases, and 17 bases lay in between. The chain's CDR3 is CASSVDGGAREQYF. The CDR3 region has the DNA TGTGCCAGCAGCGTAGATGGGGGGGCCCGGGAGCAGTACTTC.

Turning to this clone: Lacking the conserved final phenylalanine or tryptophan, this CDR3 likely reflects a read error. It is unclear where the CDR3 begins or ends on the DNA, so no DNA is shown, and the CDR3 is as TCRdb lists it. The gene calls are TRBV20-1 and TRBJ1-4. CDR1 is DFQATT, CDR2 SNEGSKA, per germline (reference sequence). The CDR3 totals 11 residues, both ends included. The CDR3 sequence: CSARREGTPRL.

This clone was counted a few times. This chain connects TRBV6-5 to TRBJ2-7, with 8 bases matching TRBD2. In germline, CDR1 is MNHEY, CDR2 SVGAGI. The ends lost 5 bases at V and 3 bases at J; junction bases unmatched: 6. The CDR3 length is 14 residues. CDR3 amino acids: CASSRTGTSYEQYF. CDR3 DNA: TGTGCCAGCAGTCGAACCGGGACTAGCTACGAGCAGTACTTC.

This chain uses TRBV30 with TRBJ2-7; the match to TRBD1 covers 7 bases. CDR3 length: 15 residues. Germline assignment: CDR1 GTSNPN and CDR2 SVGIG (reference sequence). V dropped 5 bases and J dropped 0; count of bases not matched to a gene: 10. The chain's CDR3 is CAWAMRGRSSYEQYF. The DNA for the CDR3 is TGTGCCTGGGCTATGAGGGGGCGAAGCTCCTACGAGCAGTACTTC.

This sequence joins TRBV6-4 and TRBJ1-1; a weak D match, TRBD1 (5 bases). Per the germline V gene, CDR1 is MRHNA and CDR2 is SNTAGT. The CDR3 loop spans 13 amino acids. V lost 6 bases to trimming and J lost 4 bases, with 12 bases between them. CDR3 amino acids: CASSAGRFTEAFF. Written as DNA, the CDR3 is TGTGCCAGCAGCGCAGGGCGGTTCACTGAAGCTTTCTTT.

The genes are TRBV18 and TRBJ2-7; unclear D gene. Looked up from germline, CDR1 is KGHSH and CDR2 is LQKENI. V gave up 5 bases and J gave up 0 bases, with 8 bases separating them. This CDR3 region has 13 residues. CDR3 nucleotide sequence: TGTGCCAGCTCATCCCTAAGCTCCTACGAGCAGTACTTC. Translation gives CASSSLSSYEQYF.

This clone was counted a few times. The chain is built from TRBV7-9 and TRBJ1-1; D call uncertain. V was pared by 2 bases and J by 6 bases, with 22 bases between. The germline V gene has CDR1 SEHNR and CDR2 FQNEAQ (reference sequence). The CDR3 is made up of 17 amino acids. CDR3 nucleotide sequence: TGTGCCAGCAGCTTATGGGAGACGGGCCCCGGGCGCGCTGAAGCTTTCTTT. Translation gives CASSLWETGPGRAEAFF.

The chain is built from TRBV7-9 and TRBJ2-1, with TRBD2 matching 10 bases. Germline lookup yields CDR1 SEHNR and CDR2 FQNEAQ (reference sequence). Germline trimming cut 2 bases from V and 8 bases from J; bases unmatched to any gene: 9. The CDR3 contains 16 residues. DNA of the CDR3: TGTGCCAGCAGCTTATCTAGCGGGAGTTATAGGGATGAGCAGTTCTTC. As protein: CASSLSSGSYRDEQFF.

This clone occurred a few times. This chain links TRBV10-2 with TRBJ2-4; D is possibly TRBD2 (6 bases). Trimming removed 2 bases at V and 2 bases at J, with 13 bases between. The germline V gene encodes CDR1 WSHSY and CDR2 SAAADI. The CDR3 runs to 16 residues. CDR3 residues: CASSEGRGGSKNIQYF. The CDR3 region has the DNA TGCGCCAGCAGTGAGGGGCGGGGCGGGTCCAAAAACATTCAGTACTTC.

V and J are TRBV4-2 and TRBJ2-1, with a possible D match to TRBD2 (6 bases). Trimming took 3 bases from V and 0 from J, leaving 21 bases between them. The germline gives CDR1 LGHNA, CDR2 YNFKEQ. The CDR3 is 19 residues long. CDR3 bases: TGTGCCAGCAGCCAGAATCCTCTTGGGGGGTTCAGCTCCTACAATGAGCAGTTCTTC. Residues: CASSQNPLGGFSSYNEQFF.